These T cell receptor beta chains were read from a single sample in a study of blood T cell repertoires in COVID-19. Generated by immunoSEQ multiplex PCR, the TCRdb table keeps only in-frame clones and is missing some. The profile shows over 300,000 clones, 85% to 90% of them singletons. Input material: peripheral blood. These receptor sequences come from a man younger than 30 with active or convalescent COVID-19. Both conserved end residues are part of each CDR3. Each record gives: D gene, V gene, clone size, J gene, CDR3 DNA, CDR3 protein. D genes are given only for firm matches. Clone size is stated in some rows and not others, as once, few, many or a class when expanded.

d_call: -; v_call: TRBV6-5; clone_size: -; j_call: TRBJ1-2; cdr3_nt: TGTGCCAGCTCATGGACAGATTCGATGAATGGCTACACCTTC; cdr3_aa: CASSWTDSMNGYTF
d_call: TRBD1; v_call: TRBV28; clone_size: -; j_call: TRBJ1-1; cdr3_nt: TGTGCCAGCAGTTTATGGAGTCTTCGACAGGGGGTGAACACTGAAGCTTTCTTT; cdr3_aa: CASSLWSLRQGVNTEAFF
d_call: TRBD2; v_call: TRBV19; clone_size: -; j_call: TRBJ2-7; cdr3_nt: TGTGCCAGTAGTATGGAAGCGGGAGACTCCTACGAGCAGTACTTC; cdr3_aa: CASSMEAGDSYEQYF
d_call: TRBD1; v_call: TRBV28; clone_size: -; j_call: TRBJ2-7; cdr3_nt: TGTGCCAGCAGTCCCCCCGGGACAGGGACCTACGAGCAGTACTTC; cdr3_aa: CASSPPGTGTYEQYF
d_call: TRBD1; v_call: TRBV7-3; clone_size: -; j_call: TRBJ1-2; cdr3_nt: TGTGCCAGCAGCTTAACGGGGACAGGGTCCTATGGCTACACCTTC; cdr3_aa: CASSLTGTGSYGYTF
d_call: -; v_call: TRBV2; clone_size: -; j_call: TRBJ2-7; cdr3_nt: TGTGCCAGCAGCTCGGACTTGTATTCCTCCTACGAGCAGTACTTC; cdr3_aa: CASSSDLYSSYEQYF
d_call: TRBD2; v_call: TRBV3-1/TRBV3-2; clone_size: -; j_call: TRBJ2-5; cdr3_nt: TGTGCCAGCAGATTAGGACTAGCGGGAGTCCAAGAGACCCAGTACTTC; cdr3_aa: CASRLGLAGVQETQYF
d_call: -; v_call: TRBV4-3; clone_size: -; j_call: TRBJ1-5; cdr3_nt: TGCGCCAGCAGCCAAGATTATACAGGCTATCAGCCCCAGCATTTT; cdr3_aa: CASSQDYTGYQPQHF
d_call: -; v_call: TRBV4-3; clone_size: few; j_call: TRBJ2-2; cdr3_nt: TGCGCCAGCAGCCAAGTCTCGGGAGTTTTCGGGGAGCTGTTTTTT; cdr3_aa: CASSQVSGVFGELFF
d_call: -; v_call: TRBV5-1; clone_size: -; j_call: TRBJ1-3; cdr3_nt: TGCGCCAGCAGTACGGGATCAGGAGGAAACACCATATATTTT; cdr3_aa: CASSTGSGGNTIYF
d_call: -; v_call: TRBV19; clone_size: -; j_call: TRBJ1-5; cdr3_nt: TGTGCCAGTAGTGATACCGGGGATCAGCCCCAGCATTTT; cdr3_aa: CASSDTGDQPQHF
d_call: -; v_call: TRBV6-6; clone_size: -; j_call: TRBJ2-1; cdr3_nt: TGTGCCAGCAGCTCACGGAGACAGAACAATGAGCAGTTCTTC; cdr3_aa: CASSSRRQNNEQFF
d_call: -; v_call: TRBV30; clone_size: -; j_call: TRBJ2-7; cdr3_nt: TGTGCCTGGAGCATGGGGAGGCTATATGAGCAGTACTTC; cdr3_aa: CAWSMGRLYEQYF
d_call: -; v_call: TRBV29-1; clone_size: -; j_call: TRBJ2-1; cdr3_nt: TGCAGCGCCAGGCTCTCCTACAATGAGCAGTTCTTC; cdr3_aa: CSARLSYNEQFF
d_call: -; v_call: TRBV5-6; clone_size: -; j_call: TRBJ2-2; cdr3_nt: TGTGCCAGCAGCTTCAGAGCGTACACCGGGGAGCTGTTTTTT; cdr3_aa: CASSFRAYTGELFF
d_call: TRBD1; v_call: TRBV2; clone_size: -; j_call: TRBJ1-2; cdr3_nt: TGTGCCAGCAGTAGGGGACAGGGTAGCTATGGCTACACCTTC; cdr3_aa: CASSRGQGSYGYTF
d_call: TRBD1; v_call: TRBV11-3; clone_size: -; j_call: TRBJ2-7; cdr3_nt: TGTGCCAGCAGCAGGACAGGGGGGTCCTACGAGCAGTACTTC; cdr3_aa: CASSRTGGSYEQYF
d_call: TRBD2; v_call: TRBV14; clone_size: -; j_call: TRBJ2-1; cdr3_nt: TGTGCCAGCAGCCAAGATCTAGCGGGCGGCTACAATGAGCAGTTCTTC; cdr3_aa: CASSQDLAGGYNEQFF
d_call: -; v_call: TRBV6-6; clone_size: -; j_call: TRBJ2-2; cdr3_nt: TGTGCCAGCAGTTACGGGACAAGGCCCGGGGAGCTGTTTTTT; cdr3_aa: CASSYGTRPGELFF
d_call: TRBD2; v_call: TRBV4-2; clone_size: -; j_call: TRBJ2-3; cdr3_nt: TGTGCCAGCAGCCAAGTGCGGGGAGGGGATACGCAGTATTTT; cdr3_aa: CASSQVRGGDTQYF
d_call: -; v_call: TRBV7-2; clone_size: -; j_call: TRBJ1-2; cdr3_nt: TGTGCCAGCAGCGCAACAGGGAATGGCTACACCTTC; cdr3_aa: CASSATGNGYTF
d_call: -; v_call: TRBV10-3; clone_size: -; j_call: TRBJ2-5; cdr3_nt: TGTGCCATCAGTGAGTCCCCTTTACAAGAGACCCAGTACTTC; cdr3_aa: CAISESPLQETQYF
d_call: TRBD1; v_call: TRBV28; clone_size: -; j_call: TRBJ1-1; cdr3_nt: TGTGCCAGCAGTCTACCCGGACAGGGCGGCACTGAAGCTTTCTTT; cdr3_aa: CASSLPGQGGTEAFF
d_call: -; v_call: TRBV28; clone_size: once; j_call: TRBJ1-2; cdr3_nt: TGTGCCAGCAGAGCCCCGGGGGTCAACTATGGCTACACCTTC; cdr3_aa: CASRAPGVNYGYTF
d_call: TRBD2; v_call: TRBV4-1; clone_size: -; j_call: TRBJ2-3; cdr3_nt: TGCGCCAGCAGCCAGTTGGTTAGCGGGTACGCAGATACGCAGTATTTT; cdr3_aa: CASSQLVSGYADTQYF
d_call: -; v_call: TRBV21-1; clone_size: once; j_call: TRBJ1-1; cdr3_nt: TGTGCCAGCAGCAAAAAGGGGGGGCCTTTGAACACTGAAGCTTTCTTT; cdr3_aa: CASSKKGGPLNTEAFF
d_call: -; v_call: TRBV4-2; clone_size: -; j_call: TRBJ1-1; cdr3_nt: TGTGCCAGCAGCCAAGACTCAACAAACGCTGAAGCTTTCTTT; cdr3_aa: CASSQDSTNAEAFF
d_call: TRBD2; v_call: TRBV29-1; clone_size: -; j_call: TRBJ2-3; cdr3_nt: TGCAGCGTTGATGATAGCGGGAGGGCCGGTTATAGCACAGATACGCAGTATTTT; cdr3_aa: CSVDDSGRAGYSTDTQYF
d_call: -; v_call: TRBV24-1; clone_size: -; j_call: TRBJ2-1; cdr3_nt: TGTGCCACCAGTTCGGGTTACAATGAGCAGTTCTTC; cdr3_aa: CATSSGYNEQFF
d_call: -; v_call: TRBV2; clone_size: -; j_call: TRBJ2-1; cdr3_nt: TGTGCCAGCAGGACTAACATTGGTGAGCAGTTCTTC; cdr3_aa: CASRTNIGEQFF
d_call: -; v_call: TRBV4-1; clone_size: -; j_call: TRBJ1-1; cdr3_nt: TGCGCCAGCAGCCAAGAACTGGACATCCGATTCACTGAAGCTTTCTTT; cdr3_aa: CASSQELDIRFTEAFF
d_call: -; v_call: TRBV6-5; clone_size: -; j_call: TRBJ2-7; cdr3_nt: TGTGCCAGCACCAGGGTGGGTGACGAGCAGTACTTC; cdr3_aa: CASTRVGDEQYF
d_call: -; v_call: TRBV27; clone_size: few; j_call: TRBJ2-5; cdr3_nt: TGTGCCAGCAGCAAACAGGGTGTAGAGACCCAGTACTTC; cdr3_aa: CASSKQGVETQYF
d_call: TRBD1; v_call: TRBV7-2; clone_size: -; j_call: TRBJ1-2; cdr3_nt: TGTGCCAGCAGCTTTTCACAGGGGGAGGGTGGCTACACCTTC; cdr3_aa: CASSFSQGEGGYTF
d_call: TRBD2; v_call: TRBV19; clone_size: -; j_call: TRBJ2-7; cdr3_nt: TGTGCCAGTAGTTCTAGCGGGGGGACCTACGAGCAGTACTTC; cdr3_aa: CASSSSGGTYEQYF
d_call: TRBD1; v_call: TRBV27; clone_size: -; j_call: TRBJ1-1; cdr3_nt: TGTGCCAGCAGTCTCTCCTACCCTCCGACAGGGGGCACTGAAGCTTTCTTT; cdr3_aa: CASSLSYPPTGGTEAFF
d_call: -; v_call: TRBV2; clone_size: -; j_call: TRBJ2-1; cdr3_nt: TGTGCCAGCAGAGGTCCCGGGACTGGCCCCTCCAATGAGCAGTTCTTC; cdr3_aa: CASRGPGTGPSNEQFF
d_call: -; v_call: TRBV28; clone_size: -; j_call: TRBJ2-7; cdr3_nt: TGTGCCAGCACCGGGGCGGGAATAGCTTACGAGCAGTACTTC; cdr3_aa: CASTGAGIAYEQYF
d_call: -; v_call: TRBV6-5; clone_size: -; j_call: TRBJ2-7; cdr3_nt: TGTGCCAGCAGAGGGGTTCAAGAGCAGTACTTC; cdr3_aa: CASRGVQEQYF
d_call: TRBD2; v_call: TRBV19; clone_size: few; j_call: TRBJ2-4; cdr3_nt: TGTGCCAGTAGTATCTTAGCGGGGGCCAAAAACATTCAGTACTTC; cdr3_aa: CASSILAGAKNIQYF
d_call: -; v_call: TRBV4-3; clone_size: -; j_call: TRBJ1-2; cdr3_nt: TGCGCCAGCAGCCAAGGGAGGGGAGGCTATGGCTACACCTTC; cdr3_aa: CASSQGRGGYGYTF
d_call: -; v_call: TRBV18; clone_size: -; j_call: TRBJ1-1; cdr3_nt: TGTGCGAGCAGAGCCTCGAACACTGAAGCTTTCTTT; cdr3_aa: CASRASNTEAFF
d_call: TRBD1; v_call: TRBV5-4; clone_size: -; j_call: TRBJ1-6; cdr3_nt: TGTGCCAGCCGGCCAGGGGGAATACAACCTTCACCCCTCCACTTT; cdr3_aa: CASRPGGIQPSPLHF
d_call: TRBD1; v_call: TRBV11-1; clone_size: -; j_call: TRBJ2-7; cdr3_nt: TGTGCCAGCAGCCCACCCAGGGGGACAGGGACCTACGAGCAGTACTTC; cdr3_aa: CASSPPRGTGTYEQYF
d_call: TRBD1; v_call: TRBV28; clone_size: once; j_call: TRBJ2-7; cdr3_nt: TGTGCCAGCACCTCTGGTTTGACAGGGGCCTACGAGCAGTACTTC; cdr3_aa: CASTSGLTGAYEQYF